This paragraph covers one TCR beta chain sequence. There are 12 residues in the CDR3. CDR1 and CDR2 (germline): MNHNY, SVGAGI (reference sequence). With V trimmed by 9 bases and J by 9 bases, 7 bases remained unmatched. This record belongs to a study of blood T cell repertoires in COVID-19. The table came from immunoSEQ multiplex PCR; TCRdb's copy has only in-frame clones and leaves some out. The profile shows around 270,000 clones, around nine tenths of them singletons. The source of this sequence is a middle-aged man who had recovered from COVID-19. J is TRBJ2-1 and V is TRBV6-6; 8 bases align to TRBD2. What was sequenced was peripheral blood. CDR3 nucleotides: TGTGCCAGTTCCGGGGGGGTTGGTGAGCAGTTCTTC. Its translation: CASSGGVGEQFF.